Shown below are 26 T cell receptor beta chains from a single sample sequenced in a study of shared clonotypes between healthy human individuals. Data came from immunoSEQ multiplex PCR; TCRdb stores just in-frame clones and leaves some out. The profile shows about 480,000 clones, around 74% of them singletons. Sequenced sample: PBMCs. These receptors all come from a woman between 40 and 50 years old in good health. Some clones in this sample may be carry-over from other donors' samples.

This rearrangement joins TRBV7-2 to TRBJ2-1; 12 nucleotides match TRBD2. V trimming: 0 bases; J trimming: 15 bases; junction bases outside the gene matches: 6. This CDR3 is built from 14 residues. Germline V gene lookup returns CDR1 SGHTA and CDR2 FQGNSA. Here the CDR3 reads CASSLAASGRDPFF. The CDR3 region has the DNA TGTGCCAGCAGCTTAGCGGCTAGCGGGAGGGATCCGTTCTTC.

This chain uses TRBV29-1 with TRBJ2-7; 8 bases are a match to TRBD1. This CDR3 is built from 16 residues. V was pared by 0 bases and J by 0 bases, with 7 bases of the junction left unmatched. CDR1 is SQVTM and CDR2 is ANQGSEA in the germline V gene. CDR3 coding DNA: TGCAGCGTTGAAGATGGGGGGACAGGCCCCTCCTACGAGCAGTACTTC. This translates into CSVEDGGTGPSYEQYF.

The gene calls are TRBV28 and TRBJ2-6; D may be TRBD1 or TRBD2 (5 bases each). V lost 5 bases and J lost 1, with 21 bases in between. Germline V gene lookup returns CDR1 MDHEN and CDR2 SYDVKM. CDR3 size: 19 residues. CDR3: CASSPRDPGRVSGANVLTF. DNA for the CDR3: TGTGCCAGCAGTCCCCGGGACCCAGGGAGAGTTTCTGGGGCCAACGTCCTGACTTTC.

This clone showed up just a few times. V and J are TRBV30 and TRBJ1-5; D is perhaps TRBD1 (6 bases). Germline CDR1 is GTSNPN and CDR2 is SVGIG (reference sequence). Between the trimmed V and J ends, which lost 3 bases and 3 bases, there was a span of 9 bases. CDR3 length: 13 residues. The CDR3 region is CAWSTGPNQPQHF. CDR3 in DNA: TGTGCCTGGAGCACAGGGCCCAATCAGCCCCAGCATTTT.

This clone was observed a handful of times. The rearrangement uses TRBV5-1 and TRBJ2-2; possible D gene TRBD2, 6 bases. CDR1 is SGHRS and CDR2 is YFSETQ in the germline V gene. Trimming removed 3 bases from V and 5 bases from J, with 14 bases in between. The CDR3 sequence is 15 residues long. In DNA form, the CDR3 reads TGCGCCAGCAGCTACGATAGCGGAAGGACCGGGGAGCTGTTTTTT. It yields the protein CASSYDSGRTGELFF. The full variable domain, in which reference TRBV5-1 and TRBJ2-2 provide the parts outside the CDR3, is KAGVTQTPRYLIKTRGQQVTLSCSPISGHRSVSWYQQTPGQGLQFLFEYFSETQRNKGNFPGRFSGRQFSNSRSEMNVSTLELGDSALYLCASSYDSGRTGELFFGEGSRLTVL.

This rearrangement joins TRBV5-1 to TRBJ1-4, with 10 bases that match TRBD1. With V trimmed by 0 bases and J by 10 bases, 6 bases remained unmatched. Germline CDR1 SGHRS, CDR2 YFSETQ. This CDR3 is built from 15 residues. The CDR3 spells CASSLAFGTGVKLFF. CDR3 coding DNA: TGCGCCAGCAGCTTGGCCTTCGGGACAGGGGTAAAACTGTTTTTT.

This chain uses TRBV28 with TRBJ2-2, with D hard to call. This CDR3 region has 14 residues. The V and J ends lost 3 bases and 4 bases respectively, with 9 bases between them. Germline lookup yields CDR1 MDHEN and CDR2 SYDVKM. CDR3 in amino acids: CASSFPPATGELFF. The CDR3 DNA reads TGTGCCAGCAGTTTTCCCCCGGCCACCGGGGAGCTGTTTTTT. The complete variable domain, with remaining parts taken from reference TRBV28 and TRBJ2-2, reads DVKVTQSSRYLVKRTGEKVFLECVQDMDHENMFWYRQDPGLGLRLIYFSYDVKMKEKGDIPEGYSVSREKKERFSLILESASTNQTSMYLCASSFPPATGELFFGEGSRLTVL.

The V gene is TRBV18, the J gene TRBJ2-2; D is unclear. V lost 0 bases and J lost 3, with 8 bases in between. This CDR3 region has 15 residues. Germline V lookup: CDR1 KGHSH, CDR2 LQKENI. Here the CDR3 reads CASSPPGLDTGELFF. DNA of the CDR3: TGTGCCAGCTCACCACCGGGCCTAGACACCGGGGAGCTGTTTTTT. The whole variable domain, filled in from reference TRBV18 and TRBJ2-2, reads NAGVMQNPRHLVRRRGQEARLRCSPMKGHSHVYWYRQLPEEGLKFMVYLQKENIIDESGMPKERFSAEFPKEGPSILRIQQVVRGDSAAYFCASSPPGLDTGELFFGEGSRLTVL.

This chain uses TRBV28 with TRBJ2-5; D might be TRBD2 (5 bases). V was shortened by 3 bases and J by 3 bases, with 11 bases between the two germline ends. This CDR3 is built from 14 residues. The V gene's germline CDR1 is MDHEN and CDR2 SYDVKM. CDR3 coding DNA: TGTGCCAGCAGTTTGGGCGGGTTAAAAGAGACCCAGTACTTC. It encodes CASSLGGLKETQYF.

The J gene is TRBJ2-5, the V gene TRBV6-1; possibly TRBD1 for D (5 bases). CDR1 is MNHNS, CDR2 SASEGT, per germline. The CDR3 length is 15 residues. V was shortened by 4 bases and J by 0 bases, with 12 bases between the two germline ends. CDR3 DNA sequence: TGTGCCAGCAGTGGGATCCCAGGGAACCAAGAGACCCAGTACTTC. Protein sequence: CASSGIPGNQETQYF.

V usage is TRBV19 and J usage is TRBJ2-2; perhaps TRBD2 as D (5 bases). CDR3 length equals 14 residues. Deletions cut 3 bases from V and 6 bases from J, with 11 bases between. The germline gives CDR1 LNHDA, CDR2 SQIVND (reference sequence). CDR3 DNA sequence: TGTGCCAGTAGTATTCGGGGATCTGCCGGGGAGCTGTTTTTT. As protein: CASSIRGSAGELFF.

This clone was seen repeatedly, ten times or more. The chain recombines TRBV25-1 with TRBJ2-5; 13 bases align to TRBD2. The ends lost 7 bases at V and 2 bases at J; junction bases unmatched: 4. The V gene's germline CDR1 is MGHDK and CDR2 SYGVNS. This CDR3 is 15 amino acids long. The CDR3 protein is CASNSGLAGQETQYF. The CDR3 DNA reads TGTGCCAGCAATTCGGGACTAGCGGGGCAAGAGACCCAGTACTTC.

This rearrangement joins TRBV19 to TRBJ2-5; 14 bases agree with TRBD2. This CDR3 comprises 15 residues. CDR1 and CDR2 (germline): LNHDA, SQIVND (reference sequence). Trimming at V came to 7 bases and at J to 4 bases, leaving 5 bases not matched to a gene. Here the CDR3 DNA reads TGTGCCAGTACCAAGGGACTAGCGGGAGTAGAGACCCAGTACTTC. Encoded protein: CASTKGLAGVETQYF.

The chain uses TRBV28 and TRBJ2-2, with D perhaps matching TRBD1 or TRBD2 (6 bases each). Germline-derived CDR1 and CDR2 are MDHEN and SYDVKM. The ends were cut back, 8 bases at V and 4 bases at J, with 11 bases in the middle. This CDR3 is 13 amino acids long. Here the CDR3 reads CASLWGATGELFF. DNA for the CDR3: TGTGCCAGCCTGTGGGGGGCCACCGGGGAGCTGTTTTTT. Combining the CDR3 with reference TRBV28 and TRBJ2-2 gives the whole variable domain DVKVTQSSRYLVKRTGEKVFLECVQDMDHENMFWYRQDPGLGLRLIYFSYDVKMKEKGDIPEGYSVSREKKERFSLILESASTNQTSMYLCASLWGATGELFFGEGSRLTVL.

This clone was counted once. This rearrangement joins TRBV5-1 to TRBJ2-2; 7 nucleotides line up with TRBD1. Germline V gene data show CDR1 as SGHRS and CDR2 as YFSETQ. The CDR3 runs 15 residues. V shed 4 bases, J shed 1 base, and the junction held 4 bases outside the gene matches. The CDR3 nucleotides are TGCGCCAGCAGCCCGGGACAGCTGAACACCGGGGAGCTGTTTTTT. Encoded protein: CASSPGQLNTGELFF.

V and J are TRBV7-6 and TRBJ2-7; D call uncertain. Trimming stripped 5 bases from V and 3 bases from J, with 17 bases between. Germline loops: CDR1 SGHVS, CDR2 FNYEAQ. CDR3 size: 15 residues. CDR3 bases: TGTGCCAGCAGCACGACTCCCACACCCCGCTACGAGCAGTACTTC. Its protein product is CASSTTPTPRYEQYF.

The CDR3 protein is CASRPDSGSKNIQYF. The CDR3 DNA reads TGCGCCAGCAGACCCGACTCGGGGTCCAAAAACATTCAGTACTTC. V gene TRBV5-1 combines with J gene TRBJ2-4, with D perhaps TRBD2 (5 bases). CDR3 length: 15 amino acids. In germline, CDR1 is SGHRS, CDR2 YFSETQ. V lost 5 bases, J lost 2 bases, and 14 bases lay in between.

V usage is TRBV18 and J usage is TRBJ1-2; D is perhaps TRBD1 (6 bases). The CDR3 runs to 14 residues. CDR1 is KGHSH, CDR2 LQKENI, per germline. With 3 bases removed from V and 1 base from J, the gap between germline ends came to 9 bases. The CDR3 DNA sequence: TGTGCCAGCTCACCGGGGACACATAACTATGGCTACACCTTC. It yields the protein CASSPGTHNYGYTF.

V usage is TRBV5-6 and J usage is TRBJ1-2, with a possible D match to TRBD1 (5 bases). Germline CDR1 SGHDT, CDR2 YYEEEE. This CDR3 comprises 14 residues. V lost 0 bases, J lost 3 bases, and 9 bases lay in between. CDR3 region: CASSLGREDYGYTF. The CDR3 DNA follows: TGTGCCAGCAGCTTGGGCAGGGAGGACTATGGCTACACCTTC.

The V and J genes are TRBV30 and TRBJ1-3; D ambiguous. CDR3 length equals 14 residues. Trimming cost V 1 base and J 0 bases, with 7 bases left between them. Germline CDR1 reads GTSNPN; CDR2 reads SVGIG (reference sequence). CDR3 bases: TGTGCCTGGAGTGGCGGAACCTCTGGAAACACCATATATTTT. This translates into CAWSGGTSGNTIYF.

This clone appeared a few times. The rearrangement uses TRBV6-1 and TRBJ1-1, with D unclear. The CDR3 consists of 13 residues. CDR1 is MNHNS, CDR2 SASEGT, per germline. V lost 7 bases to trimming and J lost 0 bases, with 9 bases between them. For the CDR3, the DNA is TGTGCCAGCACCCCTCAGCTGAACACTGAAGCTTTCTTT. Protein sequence: CASTPQLNTEAFF.

V is TRBV15 and J is TRBJ2-5, with 7 positions matching TRBD1. V shed 5 bases, J shed 5 bases, and the junction held 11 bases outside the gene matches. The CDR3 runs 15 residues. Germline V CDR1 and CDR2: LNHNV, YYDKDF (reference sequence). CDR3 bases: TGTGCCACCAGCTCCAACAGGGGCCATGTCGAGACCCAGTACTTC. Translated, it gives CATSSNRGHVETQYF.

V usage is TRBV19 and J usage is TRBJ1-5; D is possibly TRBD1 (5 bases). This CDR3 region has 14 residues. CDR1 and CDR2 from the germline V gene are LNHDA and SQIVND (reference sequence). V was pared by 4 bases and J by 10 bases, with 17 bases between. The CDR3 is CASSSVQGREPQHF. The CDR3 DNA reads as TGTGCCAGTAGTAGTGTCCAGGGACGTGAACCCCAGCATTTT.

This chain links TRBV6-1 with TRBJ2-7; no reliable D call. The CDR3 runs 13 residues. With 7 bases removed from V and 3 bases from J, the gap between germline ends came to 13 bases. Germline CDR1 is MNHNS and CDR2 is SASEGT. In DNA form, the CDR3 reads TGTGCCAGCACCTCATCCGGCTTCTACGAGCAGTACTTC. Protein sequence: CASTSSGFYEQYF.

This clone showed up just a few times. This sequence joins TRBV7-4 and TRBJ2-1, with 16 bases fitting TRBD2. The J segment lost 10 bases and the V segment lost 3 bases, leaving 6 bases of the junction unmatched. The CDR3 covers 16 residues. The germline CDR1 and CDR2 sequences are SGHVT and SQSDAQ. The CDR3 sequence: CASSLGLAGGGGEQFF. DNA for the CDR3: TGTGCCAGCAGCTTGGGACTAGCGGGAGGGGGAGGCGAGCAGTTCTTC.

This chain uses TRBV2 with TRBJ1-1; TRBD1 agrees at 7 bases. The CDR3 covers 15 residues. Trimming removed 1 base from V and 1 base from J; junction bases left unmatched: 3. Germline V lookup: CDR1 SNHLY, CDR2 FYNNEI. CDR3 amino acids: CASSEGQGGNTEAFF. For the CDR3, the DNA is TGTGCCAGCAGTGAAGGACAGGGTGGGAACACTGAAGCTTTCTTT.